This TCR beta chain is drawn from a study of blood T cell repertoires in COVID-19. Overall study context: COVID-19 samples collected from the United States, Italy and Spain covered acute and convalescent phases. From T cells, B-cell-depleted T cells, or PBMCs came the material, which was cDNA or gDNA.

The table lists this clone with a count of one. Per the original data handling: From reference gene primer amplification, estimates of nucleated cell counts were derived. Profiling relied on immunoSEQ multiplex PCR, and the TCRdb table lists in-frame clones only, not all of them. V, J and clone size are taken as reported in that table, and D and trimming were inferred from the DNA itself. The sample gives 300,000 to 450,000 clones, approximately 89% of which show up once; 2.3% is in the top ten. The Seattle site enrolled patients during active infection and followed them longitudinally. Material for sequencing was peripheral blood. This TCR was sampled from a woman aged 60-70 years with COVID-19, enrolled during active disease.

CDR3 in DNA: TGTGCCAGCAGCCCGCGAGGCAGCACAGATACGCAGTATTTT. Amino acids: CASSPRGSTDTQYF. This chain joins TRBV9 and TRBJ2-3; D unresolved. V dropped 4 bases and J dropped 0 bases, with 9 bases sitting between them. Germline V gene sequence: CDR1 SGDLS, CDR2 YYNGEE. The CDR3 has 14 residues.